The clone carrying this T cell receptor (beta chain) was recorded at least ten times. The target antigen is unknown. It was template switching that added a universal primer site, and there were unique molecular identifiers on the cDNA. MiXCR, applied by TCRdb to the 5' RACE reads, yields one record per CDR3 protein. The table shows about 240,000 distinct CDR3 sequences, with about 11% occurring only once. The data were taken from a study of identical twins. Germline V gene sequence: CDR1 MNHEY, CDR2 SVGEGT. The CDR3 contains 18 residues. V shed 6 bases, J shed 9 bases, and the junction held 20 bases outside the gene matches. Study-level results: Beta out-of-frame sequences showed weaker excess twin sharing. Conclusions were based on cross-sectional statistical analysis, without following the same donors. Zero-insertion analyses could be partly confounded by invariant MAIT and iNKT cells.

The rearrangement uses TRBV6-2 or TRBV6-3 and TRBJ1-5; 10 nucleotides line up with TRBD1. This TCR derives from a man aged 45-65 years in good health. The sample comprised memory T cells sorted from blood. Here the CDR3 reads CASRRRDRGREERGPQHF. The DNA of the CDR3 is TGTGCCAGCAGACGCCGGGACAGGGGAAGAGAGGAACGGGGGCCCCAGCATTTT.